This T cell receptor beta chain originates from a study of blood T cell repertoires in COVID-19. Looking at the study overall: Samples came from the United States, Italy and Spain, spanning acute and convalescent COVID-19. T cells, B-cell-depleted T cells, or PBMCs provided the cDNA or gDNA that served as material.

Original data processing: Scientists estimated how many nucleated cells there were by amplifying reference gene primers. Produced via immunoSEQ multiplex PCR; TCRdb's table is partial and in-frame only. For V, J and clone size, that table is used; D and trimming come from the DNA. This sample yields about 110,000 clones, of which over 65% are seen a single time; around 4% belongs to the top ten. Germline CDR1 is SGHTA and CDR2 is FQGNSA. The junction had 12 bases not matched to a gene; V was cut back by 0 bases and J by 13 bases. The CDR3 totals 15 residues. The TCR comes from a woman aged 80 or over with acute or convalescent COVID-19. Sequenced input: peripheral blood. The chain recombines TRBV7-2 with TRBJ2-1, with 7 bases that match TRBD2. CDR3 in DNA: TGTGCCAGCAGCTTAGCTGCTAGCGGCTCCTTGGGACAGTTCTTC. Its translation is CASSLAASGSLGQFF. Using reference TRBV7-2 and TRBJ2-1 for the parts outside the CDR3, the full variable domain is GAGVSQSPSNKVTEKGKDVELRCDPISGHTALYWYRQSLGQGLEFLIYFQGNSAPDKSGLPSDRFSAERTGGSVSTLTIQRTQQEDSAVYLCASSLAASGSLGQFFGPGTRLTVL.